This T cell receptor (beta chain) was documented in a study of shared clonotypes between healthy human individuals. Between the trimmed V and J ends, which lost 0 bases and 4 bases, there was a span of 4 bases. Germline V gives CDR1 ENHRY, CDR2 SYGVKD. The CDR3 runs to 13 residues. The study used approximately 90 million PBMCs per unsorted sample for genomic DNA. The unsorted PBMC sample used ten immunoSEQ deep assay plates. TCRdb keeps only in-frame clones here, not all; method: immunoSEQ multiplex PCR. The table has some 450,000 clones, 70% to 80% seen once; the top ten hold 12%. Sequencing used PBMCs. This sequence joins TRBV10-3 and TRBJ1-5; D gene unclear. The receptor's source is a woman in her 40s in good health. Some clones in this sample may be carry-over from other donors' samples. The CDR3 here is CAISESINQPQHF. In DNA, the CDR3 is TGTGCCATCAGTGAGTCGATAAATCAGCCCCAGCATTTT.